A selection of T cell receptor beta chains follows, all from one sample in a study of cytomegalovirus exposure and HLA in healthy donors. This table comes from immunoSEQ multiplex PCR, and its TCRdb copy is limited to in-frame clones, with some not included. The data show some 200,000 clones, about 70% seen once. The material sequenced was PBMCs. Source of these receptors: a man aged 35-49 years in good health and CMV-seropositive. The conserved cysteine and the conserved F or W are not part of the CDR3 here. D genes are given only for firm matches.

v_gene	len	d_gene	CDR3aa
TRBV11-2	13	-	ASSPSYSNTGELF
TRBV29-1	12	-	SVEGGTSNYGYT
TRBV19	10	-	ASSMSRSEAF
TRBV5-1	12	-	ASSLGGPSYEQY
TRBV5-6	16	TRBD2	ASSLRTSGVGTYNEQF
TRBV6-6	10	TRBD1	ASRTGGGGYT
TRBV2	12	-	ASIQDPGGNEQY
TRBV6-6	14	-	ASSYSYRGGSDTQY
TRBV2	13	TRBD2	ASSEGRGGTDTQY
TRBV6-5	13	-	ASTRGRGTQETQY
TRBV19	12	TRBD2	ASSIGGGGETQY
TRBV7-9	13	TRBD1	SSLSSGTGGTEAF
TRBV5-1	13	-	ASRRDSLGEETQY
TRBV5-6	13	TRBD2	ASSFSGVYTGELF
TRBV7-2	9	-	ASSHSYEQY
TRBV7-9	15	TRBD1	SSSLEVGGQAPGPLH
TRBV25-1	12	-	ASSVAGSTDTQY
TRBV7-9	12	TRBD1	SSSLAQGGNEQF
TRBV7-8	15	TRBD1	ASSSPGQGRKDQPQH
TRBV5-1	12	TRBD1	ASSIQGAPYEQY
TRBV6-6	14	TRBD1	ASSFQDRGGNSPLH
TRBV28	13	TRBD2	ASRDLAGRYNEQF
TRBV5-4	14	TRBD1	ASSSGTGDDNYGYT
TRBV11-2	10	-	ASSLGGNEQY
TRBV6-5	13	-	ASSGGTVSTDTQY
TRBV7-9	10	-	ASSPQGGPLH
TRBV5-4	17	TRBD1	ASSPGGAGGLSYNSPLH
TRBV13	13	TRBD1	ASSPQGQGGYEQY
TRBV18	11	-	ASSPRGRNEQY
TRBV13	9	-	ASSLEGKLF
TRBV7-9	15	TRBD1	ASRHRGSFIHADTQY
TRBV5-8	13	-	ASSRRKTLGYGYT
TRBV27	11	-	ASSFGLGGELF
TRBV9	14	-	ASSVVGGGPADTQY
TRBV11-3	15	TRBD2	ASSLDPFGGVYNEQF
TRBV6-5	13	TRBD2	ASSYQTSGPYEQY
TRBV5-1	12	-	ASYPGMNTGELF
TRBV5-6	15	TRBD1	ASSSSQILTGIETQY
TRBV2	13	TRBD2	ASSESGGGTGELF
TRBV2	14	TRBD2	ASSKRTSGGAGEQF
TRBV5-6	14	-	ASSLSRRAGTDTQY
TRBV4-2	14	-	ASSQDHIPPPSPLH
TRBV6-5	12	-	ASSPTDSNQPQH
TRBV6-4	16	TRBD1	ASRQGPLRQFLRETQY
TRBV7-6	14	-	ASSLRGGLSTDTQY
TRBV2	14	TRBD1	ASAGPQGAVNTEAF
TRBV7-2	12	TRBD1	ASSYGQGREPQH
TRBV5-4	12	TRBD1	ASSFPGQRKTQY
TRBV27	12	-	ASRFRGGAEKLF
TRBV7-9	12	TRBD2	ASSQGGAGGSQY
TRBV28	12	-	ASRRSAGGSEAF